This T cell receptor (beta chain) came from a study of T cells in Graves' hyperthyroidism and ophthalmopathy. These patients, aged 18 to 65, had recently diagnosed hyperthyroidism lasting under 2 months. Clinical symptoms, serum thyroxine and TRAb, thyroid ultrasound and orbital computed tomography were used for the diagnoses. This clonotype was seen repeatedly, ten times or more. Its cognate antigen is unknown. It was RNA transcripts that yielded the amplified TCR beta CDR3 regions. With the HTBI primer set, the TCR CDR3 went through a first round of RT-PCR. TCRdb reprocessed the multiplex PCR reads with MiXCR, giving one entry per CDR3 protein. The sample lists about 200,000 distinct CDR3 sequences; around 18% were seen once. Study-wide results and limits: Blood also carried most thyroid clonotypes expanded above 0.001.

CDR1 and CDR2 (germline): SGHTA, FQGNSA. The CDR3 is 16 residues long. V shed 2 bases and J shed 2 bases, with 10 bases lying between them. The sequence was collected from a man in his forties with Graves' hyperthyroidism. Sequenced sample: blood. V gene TRBV7-2 combines with J gene TRBJ2-6; no clear D gene. The CDR3 reads CASSLWLPAGANVLTF. CDR3 bases: TGTGCCAGCAGCTTATGGCTGCCCGCTGGGGCCAACGTCCTGACTTTC. Complete variable domain (other parts from reference TRBV7-2 and TRBJ2-6): GAGVSQSPSNKVTEKGKDVELRCDPISGHTALYWYRQSLGQGLEFLIYFQGNSAPDKSGLPSDRFSAERTGGSVSTLTIQRTQQEDSAVYLCASSLWLPAGANVLTFGAGSRLTVL.